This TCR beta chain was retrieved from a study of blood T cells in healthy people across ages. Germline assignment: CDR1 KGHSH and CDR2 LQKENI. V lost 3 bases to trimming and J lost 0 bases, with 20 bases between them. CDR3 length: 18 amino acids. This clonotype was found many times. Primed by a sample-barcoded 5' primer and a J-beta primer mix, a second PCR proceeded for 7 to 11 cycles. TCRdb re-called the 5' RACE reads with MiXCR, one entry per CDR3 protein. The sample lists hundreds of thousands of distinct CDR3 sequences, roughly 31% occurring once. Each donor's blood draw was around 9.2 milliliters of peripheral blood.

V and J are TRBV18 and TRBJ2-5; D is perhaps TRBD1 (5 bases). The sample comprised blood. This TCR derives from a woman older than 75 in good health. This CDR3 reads CASSPYYQRQLYQETQYF. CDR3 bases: TGTGCCAGCTCACCCTATTACCAGCGACAGCTTTACCAAGAGACCCAGTACTTC.